This is a list of T cell receptor beta chains from one sample in a study of blood T cell repertoires in COVID-19. Sequencing was performed with immunoSEQ multiplex PCR; in TCRdb, only in-frame clones are kept and a portion is missing. There are roughly 160,000 clones in the sample; 90% occur only once, and 0.53% lies in the top ten. Sequencing was done on a sample of peripheral blood. Source of these receptors: a man aged 50-59 years with acute or convalescent COVID-19. CDR3s include the opening cysteine and the closing phenylalanine or tryptophan. Each record gives: clone size, D gene, V gene, J gene, CDR3 DNA, CDR3 protein. D genes are given only for firm matches. Expanded clones get a size class; other rows say once, few or many, or leave the size out.

size: .
D: TRBD2
V: TRBV28
J: TRBJ2-2
DNA: TGTGCCAGCAGTTTGATGGGACTAGGCCCGAACACCGGGGAGCTGTTTTTT
CDR3: CASSLMGLGPNTGELFF

size: .
D: .
V: TRBV24-1
J: TRBJ2-3
DNA: TGTGCCACCAGTGAAGGGCTAGCGTGGGATACGCAGTATTTT
CDR3: CATSEGLAWDTQYF

size: .
D: TRBD2
V: TRBV10-3
J: TRBJ2-2
DNA: TGTGCCATGCGGACTAGCGGGAGGGCCGGTACCGGGGAGCTGTTTTTT
CDR3: CAMRTSGRAGTGELFF

size: few
D: TRBD1
V: TRBV19
J: TRBJ1-5
DNA: TGTGCCAGTAGCCGACGGACAGGATCTAGCAATCAGCCCCAGCATTTT
CDR3: CASSRRTGSSNQPQHF

size: .
D: .
V: TRBV19
J: TRBJ2-2
DNA: TGTGCCGGCGGTACTGCGGGCACCGGGGAGCTGTTTTTT
CDR3: CAGGTAGTGELFF

size: .
D: TRBD1
V: TRBV19
J: TRBJ1-5
DNA: TGTGCCAGTAGTATAGAGCACACCGGGACAGGGGTATATCAGCCCCAGCATTTT
CDR3: CASSIEHTGTGVYQPQHF

size: .
D: .
V: TRBV28
J: TRBJ2-6
DNA: TGTGCCAGCAGTTTCTCTGAGGGGGCCAACGTCCTGACTTTC
CDR3: CASSFSEGANVLTF

size: .
D: TRBD2
V: TRBV28
J: TRBJ2-2
DNA: TGTGCCAGCAGTTGGACTAGCGGGATTGCCGGGGAGCTGTTTTTT
CDR3: CASSWTSGIAGELFF

size: .
D: .
V: TRBV30
J: TRBJ1-2
DNA: TGTGCCTGGAGTGTAGGGCCGACAGGCCCCGGGGTCACCTTC
CDR3: CAWSVGPTGPGVTF

size: once
D: .
V: TRBV28
J: TRBJ2-7
DNA: TGTGCCAGCAGTTTAACGGTCTACGAGCAGTACTTC
CDR3: CASSLTVYEQYF

size: once
D: .
V: TRBV5-1
J: TRBJ1-1
DNA: TGCGCCAGCAGGGTGGGGGGTGACACTGAAGCTTTCTTT
CDR3: CASRVGGDTEAFF